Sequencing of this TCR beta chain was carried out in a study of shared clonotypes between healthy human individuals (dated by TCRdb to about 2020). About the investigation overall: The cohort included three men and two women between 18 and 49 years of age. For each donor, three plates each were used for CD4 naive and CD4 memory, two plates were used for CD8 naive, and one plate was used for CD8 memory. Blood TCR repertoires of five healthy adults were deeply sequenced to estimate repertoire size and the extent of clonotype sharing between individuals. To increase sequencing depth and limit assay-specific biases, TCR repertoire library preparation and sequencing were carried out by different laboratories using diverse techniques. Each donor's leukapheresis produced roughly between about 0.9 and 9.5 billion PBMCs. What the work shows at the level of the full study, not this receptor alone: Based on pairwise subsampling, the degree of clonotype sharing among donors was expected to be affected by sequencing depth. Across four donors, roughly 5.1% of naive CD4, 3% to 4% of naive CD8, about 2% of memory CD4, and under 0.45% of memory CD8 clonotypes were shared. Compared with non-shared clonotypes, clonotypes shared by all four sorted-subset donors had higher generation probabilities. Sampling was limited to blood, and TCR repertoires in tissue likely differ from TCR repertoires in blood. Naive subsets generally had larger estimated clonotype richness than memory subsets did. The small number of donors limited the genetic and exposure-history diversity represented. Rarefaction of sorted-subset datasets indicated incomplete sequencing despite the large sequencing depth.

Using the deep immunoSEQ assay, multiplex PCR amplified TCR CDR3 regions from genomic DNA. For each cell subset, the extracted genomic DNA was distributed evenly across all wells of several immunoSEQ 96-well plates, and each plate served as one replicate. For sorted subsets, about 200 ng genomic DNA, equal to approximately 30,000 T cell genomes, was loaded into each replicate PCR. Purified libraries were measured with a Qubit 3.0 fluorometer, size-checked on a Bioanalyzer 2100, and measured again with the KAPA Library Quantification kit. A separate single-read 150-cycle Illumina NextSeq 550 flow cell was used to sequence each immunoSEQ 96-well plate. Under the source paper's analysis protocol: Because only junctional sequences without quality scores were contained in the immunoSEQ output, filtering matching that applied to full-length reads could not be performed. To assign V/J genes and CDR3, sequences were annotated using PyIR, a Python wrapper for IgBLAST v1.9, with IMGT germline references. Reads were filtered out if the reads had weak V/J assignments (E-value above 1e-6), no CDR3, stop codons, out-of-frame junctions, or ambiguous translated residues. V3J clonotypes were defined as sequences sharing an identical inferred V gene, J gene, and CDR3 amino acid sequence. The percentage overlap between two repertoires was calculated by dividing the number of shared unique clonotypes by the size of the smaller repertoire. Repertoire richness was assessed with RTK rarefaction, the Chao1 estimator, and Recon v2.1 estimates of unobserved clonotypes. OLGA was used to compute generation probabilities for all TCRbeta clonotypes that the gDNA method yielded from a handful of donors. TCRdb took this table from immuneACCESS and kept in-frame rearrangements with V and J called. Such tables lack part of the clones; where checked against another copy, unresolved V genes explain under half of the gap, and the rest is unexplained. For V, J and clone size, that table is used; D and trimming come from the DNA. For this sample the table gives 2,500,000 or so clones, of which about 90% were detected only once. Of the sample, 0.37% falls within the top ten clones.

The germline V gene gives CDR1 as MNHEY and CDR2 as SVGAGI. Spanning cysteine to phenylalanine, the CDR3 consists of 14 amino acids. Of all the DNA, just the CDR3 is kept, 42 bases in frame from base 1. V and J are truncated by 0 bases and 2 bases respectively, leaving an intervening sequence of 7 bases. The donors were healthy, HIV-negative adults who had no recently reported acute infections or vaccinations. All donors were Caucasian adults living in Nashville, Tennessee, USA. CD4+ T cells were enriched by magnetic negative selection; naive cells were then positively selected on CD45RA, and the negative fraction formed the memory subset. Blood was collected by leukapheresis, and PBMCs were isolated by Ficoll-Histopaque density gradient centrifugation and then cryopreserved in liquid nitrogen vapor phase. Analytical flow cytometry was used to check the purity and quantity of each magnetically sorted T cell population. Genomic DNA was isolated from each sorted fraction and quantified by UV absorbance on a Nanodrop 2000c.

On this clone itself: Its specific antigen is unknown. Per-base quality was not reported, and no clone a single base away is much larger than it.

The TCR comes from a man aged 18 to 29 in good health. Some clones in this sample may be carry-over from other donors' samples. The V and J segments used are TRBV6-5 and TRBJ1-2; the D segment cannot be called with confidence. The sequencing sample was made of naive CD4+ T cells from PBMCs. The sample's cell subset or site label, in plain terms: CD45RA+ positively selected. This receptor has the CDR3 CASSYSISNYGYTF. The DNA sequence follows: TGTGCCAGCAGTTACTCGATTTCAAACTATGGCTACACCTTC.